This T cell receptor beta chain was observed in a study of T cells after yellow fever vaccination. TCRdb ran MiXCR on the 5' RACE reads and lists one entry per CDR3 protein. The sample lists 310,000 or so distinct CDR3 sequences; 6.8% were seen once. V lost 9 bases, J lost 5 bases, and 3 bases stayed unmatched. Germline V gene data show CDR1 as MDHEN and CDR2 as SYDVKM. The CDR3 sequence is 11 residues long. The clonotype was recovered from a man aged 18 to 35 who received the YFV17D yellow fever vaccine. Sequenced here: PBMCs, sampled more than 35 days after the first yellow fever vaccination. This chain connects TRBV28 to TRBJ2-7; the match to TRBD1 covers 8 bases. The CDR3 here is CASRDRNEQYV. The CDR3 nucleotides are TGTGCCAGTCGGGACAGGAACGAGCAGTACGTC.